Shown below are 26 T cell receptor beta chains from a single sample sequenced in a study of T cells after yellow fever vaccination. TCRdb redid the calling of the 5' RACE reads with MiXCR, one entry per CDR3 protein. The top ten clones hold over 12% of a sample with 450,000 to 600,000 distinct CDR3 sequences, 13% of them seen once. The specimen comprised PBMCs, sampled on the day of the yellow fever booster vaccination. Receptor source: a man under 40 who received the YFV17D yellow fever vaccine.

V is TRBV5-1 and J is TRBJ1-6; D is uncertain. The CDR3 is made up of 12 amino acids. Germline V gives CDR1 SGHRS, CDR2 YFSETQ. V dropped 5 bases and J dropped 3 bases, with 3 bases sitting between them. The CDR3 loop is CASSYYNSPLHF. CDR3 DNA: TGCGCCAGCAGTTACTATAATTCACCCCTCCACTTT.

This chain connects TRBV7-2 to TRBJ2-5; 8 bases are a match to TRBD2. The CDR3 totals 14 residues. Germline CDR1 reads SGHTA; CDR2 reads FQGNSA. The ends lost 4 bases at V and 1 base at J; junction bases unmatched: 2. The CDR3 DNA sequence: TGTGCCAGCAGCTCAGCGGGGGTCCAAGAGACCCAGTACTTC. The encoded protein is CASSSAGVQETQYF.

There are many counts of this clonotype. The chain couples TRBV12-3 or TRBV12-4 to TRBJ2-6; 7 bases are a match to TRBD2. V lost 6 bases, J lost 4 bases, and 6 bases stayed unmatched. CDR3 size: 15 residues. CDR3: CASSAGVSGANVLTF. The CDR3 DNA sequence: TGTGCCAGCAGCGCGGGAGTCTCAGGGGCCAACGTCCTGACTTTC.

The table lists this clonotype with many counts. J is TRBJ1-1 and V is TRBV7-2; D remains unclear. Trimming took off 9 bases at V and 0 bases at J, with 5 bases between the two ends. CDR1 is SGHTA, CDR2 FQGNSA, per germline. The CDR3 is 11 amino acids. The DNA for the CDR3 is TGTGCCAGTAACCTGAACACTGAAGCTTTCTTT. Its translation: CASNLNTEAFF.

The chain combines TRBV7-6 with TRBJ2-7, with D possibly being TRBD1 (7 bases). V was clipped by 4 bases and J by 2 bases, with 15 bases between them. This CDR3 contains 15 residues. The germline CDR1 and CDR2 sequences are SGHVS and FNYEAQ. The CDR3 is CASSSDAGTAYEQYF. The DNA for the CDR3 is TGTGCCAGCAGCTCCGATGCGGGGACAGCCTACGAGCAGTACTTC.

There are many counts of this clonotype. This CDR3 reads CASSRLTGEADTQYF. CDR3 sequence (DNA): TGTGCCAGCAGCCGCTTGACAGGGGAGGCAGATACGCAGTATTTT. This sequence joins TRBV5-5 and TRBJ2-3; 8 bases line up with TRBD1. The V gene's germline CDR1 is SGHKS and CDR2 YYEKEE (reference sequence). This CDR3 contains 15 residues. Trimming at V came to 4 bases and at J to 4 bases, leaving 8 bases not matched to a gene.

The CDR3 is CASSLYRANEQYF. In DNA form, the CDR3 reads TGTGCCAGCAGCTTATACAGAGCGAACGAGCAGTACTTC. The chain carries TRBV7-8 and TRBJ2-7; no clear D. Trimming shortened V by 2 bases and J by 5 bases, and 10 bases separated the two germline ends. The CDR3 spans 13 residues. CDR1 is SGHVS, CDR2 FQNEAQ, per germline. The whole variable domain, filled in from reference TRBV7-8 and TRBJ2-7, reads GAGVSQSPRYKVAKRGQDVALRCDPISGHVSLFWYQQALGQGPEFLTYFQNEAQLDKSGLPSDRFFAERPEGSVSTLKIQRTQQEDSAVYLCASSLYRANEQYFGPGTRLTVT.

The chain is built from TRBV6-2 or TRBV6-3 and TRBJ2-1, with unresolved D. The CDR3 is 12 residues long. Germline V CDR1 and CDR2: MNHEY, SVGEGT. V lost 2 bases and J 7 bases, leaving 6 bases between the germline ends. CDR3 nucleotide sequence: TGTGCCAGCAGTTACGCGGTAAATGAGCAGTTCTTC. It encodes CASSYAVNEQFF.

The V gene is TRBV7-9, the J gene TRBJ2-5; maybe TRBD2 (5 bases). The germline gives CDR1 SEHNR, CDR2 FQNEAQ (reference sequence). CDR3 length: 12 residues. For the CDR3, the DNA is TGTGCGGGGAGCTCTTCACAAGAGACCCAGTACTTC. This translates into CAGSSSQETQYF.

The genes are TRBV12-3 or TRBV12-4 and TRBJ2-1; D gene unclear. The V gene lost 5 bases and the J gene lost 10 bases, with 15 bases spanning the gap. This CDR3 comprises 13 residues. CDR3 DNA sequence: TGTGCCAGCAGTCCCTCCGGACCCATAGAGCAGTTCTTC. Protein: CASSPSGPIEQFF.

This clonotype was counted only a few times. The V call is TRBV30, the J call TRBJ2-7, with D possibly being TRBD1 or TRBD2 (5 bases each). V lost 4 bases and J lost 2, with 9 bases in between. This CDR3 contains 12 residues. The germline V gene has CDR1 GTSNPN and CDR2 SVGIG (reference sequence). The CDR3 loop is CAWKGTPYEQYF. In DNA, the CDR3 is TGTGCCTGGAAAGGGACCCCCTACGAGCAGTACTTC.

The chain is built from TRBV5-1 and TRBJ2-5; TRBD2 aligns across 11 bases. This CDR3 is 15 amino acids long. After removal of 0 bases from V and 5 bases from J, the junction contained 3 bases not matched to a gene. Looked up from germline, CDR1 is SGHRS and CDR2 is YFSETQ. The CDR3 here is CASSLASGRHETQYF. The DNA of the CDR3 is TGCGCCAGCAGCTTGGCTAGCGGGAGGCACGAGACCCAGTACTTC. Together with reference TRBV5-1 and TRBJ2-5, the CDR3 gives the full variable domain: KAGVTQTPRYLIKTRGQQVTLSCSPISGHRSVSWYQQTPGQGLQFLFEYFSETQRNKGNFPGRFSGRQFSNSRSEMNVSTLELGDSALYLCASSLASGRHETQYFGPGTRLLVL.

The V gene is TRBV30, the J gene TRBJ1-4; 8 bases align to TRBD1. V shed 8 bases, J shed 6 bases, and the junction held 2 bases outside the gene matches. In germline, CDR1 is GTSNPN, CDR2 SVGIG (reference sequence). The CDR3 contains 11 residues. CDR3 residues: CAGTGYEKLFF. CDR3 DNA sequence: TGTGCCGGGACAGGATATGAAAAACTGTTTTTT.

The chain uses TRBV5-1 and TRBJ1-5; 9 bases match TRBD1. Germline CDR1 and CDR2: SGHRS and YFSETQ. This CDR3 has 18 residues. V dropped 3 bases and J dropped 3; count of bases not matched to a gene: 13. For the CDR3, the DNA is TGCGCCAGCAGCTCAAGGGACAGGGCCTCCTTTGACAATCAGCCCCAGCATTTT. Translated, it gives CASSSRDRASFDNQPQHF.

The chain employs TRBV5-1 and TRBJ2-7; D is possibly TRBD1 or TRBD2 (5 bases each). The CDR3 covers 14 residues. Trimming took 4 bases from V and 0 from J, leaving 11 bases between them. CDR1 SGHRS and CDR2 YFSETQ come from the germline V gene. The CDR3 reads CASSGDASSYEQYF. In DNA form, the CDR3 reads TGCGCCAGCAGCGGGGACGCCAGCTCCTACGAGCAGTACTTC. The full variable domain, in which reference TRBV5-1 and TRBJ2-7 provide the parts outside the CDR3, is KAGVTQTPRYLIKTRGQQVTLSCSPISGHRSVSWYQQTPGQGLQFLFEYFSETQRNKGNFPGRFSGRQFSNSRSEMNVSTLELGDSALYLCASSGDASSYEQYFGPGTRLTVT.

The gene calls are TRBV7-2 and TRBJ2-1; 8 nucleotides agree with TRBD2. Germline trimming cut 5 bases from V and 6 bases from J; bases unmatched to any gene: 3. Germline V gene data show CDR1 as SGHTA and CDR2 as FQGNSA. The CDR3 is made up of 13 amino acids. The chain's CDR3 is CASSLLAANEQFF. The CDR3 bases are TGTGCCAGCAGCCTACTAGCGGCCAATGAGCAGTTCTTC. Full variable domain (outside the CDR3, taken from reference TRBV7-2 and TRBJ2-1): GAGVSQSPSNKVTEKGKDVELRCDPISGHTALYWYRQSLGQGLEFLIYFQGNSAPDKSGLPSDRFSAERTGGSVSTLTIQRTQQEDSAVYLCASSLLAANEQFFGPGTRLTVL.

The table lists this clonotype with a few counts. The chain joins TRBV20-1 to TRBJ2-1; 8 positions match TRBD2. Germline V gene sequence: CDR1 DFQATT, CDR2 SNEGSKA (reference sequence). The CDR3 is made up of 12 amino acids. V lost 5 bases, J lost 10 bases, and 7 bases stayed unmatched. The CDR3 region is CSAPEGLEEQFF. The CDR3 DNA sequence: TGCAGTGCTCCAGAGGGACTAGAAGAGCAGTTCTTC.

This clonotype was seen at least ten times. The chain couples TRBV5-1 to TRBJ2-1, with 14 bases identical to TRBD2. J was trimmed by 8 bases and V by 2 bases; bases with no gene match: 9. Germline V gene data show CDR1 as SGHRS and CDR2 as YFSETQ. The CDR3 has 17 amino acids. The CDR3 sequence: CASSFVGGGLAGDEQFF. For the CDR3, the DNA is TGCGCCAGCAGCTTCGTGGGGGGGGGACTAGCGGGAGATGAGCAGTTCTTC. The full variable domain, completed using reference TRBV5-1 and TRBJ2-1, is KAGVTQTPRYLIKTRGQQVTLSCSPISGHRSVSWYQQTPGQGLQFLFEYFSETQRNKGNFPGRFSGRQFSNSRSEMNVSTLELGDSALYLCASSFVGGGLAGDEQFFGPGTRLTVL.

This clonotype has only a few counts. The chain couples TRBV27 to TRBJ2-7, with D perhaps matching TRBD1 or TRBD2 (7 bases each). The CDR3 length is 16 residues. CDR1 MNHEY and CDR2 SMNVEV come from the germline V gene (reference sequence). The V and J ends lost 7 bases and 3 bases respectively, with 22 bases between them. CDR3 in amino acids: CASTPGGEQGFYEQYF. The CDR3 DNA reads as TGTGCCAGCACCCCAGGGGGGGAACAGGGGTTCTACGAGCAGTACTTC.

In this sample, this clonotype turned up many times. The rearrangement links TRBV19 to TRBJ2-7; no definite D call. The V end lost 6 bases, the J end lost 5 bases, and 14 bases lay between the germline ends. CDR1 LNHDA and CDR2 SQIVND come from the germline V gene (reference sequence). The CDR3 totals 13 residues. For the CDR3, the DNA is TGTGCCAGTAGCGGGCCAGTTCGGGACGAGCAGTACTTC. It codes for CASSGPVRDEQYF.

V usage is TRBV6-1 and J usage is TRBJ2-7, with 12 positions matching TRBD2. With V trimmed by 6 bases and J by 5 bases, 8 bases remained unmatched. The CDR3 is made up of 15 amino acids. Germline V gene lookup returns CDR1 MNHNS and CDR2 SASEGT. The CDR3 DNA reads TGTGCCAGCAGCCCATGGACTAGCGGGAACCACGAGCAGTACTTC. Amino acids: CASSPWTSGNHEQYF.

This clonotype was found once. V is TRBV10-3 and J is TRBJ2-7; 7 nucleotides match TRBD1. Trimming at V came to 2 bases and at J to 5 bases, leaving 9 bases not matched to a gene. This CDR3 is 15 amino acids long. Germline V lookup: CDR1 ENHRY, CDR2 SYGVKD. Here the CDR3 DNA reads TGTGCCATCAGTGAGGGGGACAGCCAGTTCAACGAGCAGTACTTC. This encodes CAISEGDSQFNEQYF.

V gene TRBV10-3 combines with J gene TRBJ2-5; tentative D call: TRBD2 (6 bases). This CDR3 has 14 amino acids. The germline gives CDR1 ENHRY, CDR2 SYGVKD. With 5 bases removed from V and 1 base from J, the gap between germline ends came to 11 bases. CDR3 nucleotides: TGTGCCATCAGTTCCGGGGGAGGCCAAGAGACCCAGTACTTC. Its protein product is CAISSGGGQETQYF.

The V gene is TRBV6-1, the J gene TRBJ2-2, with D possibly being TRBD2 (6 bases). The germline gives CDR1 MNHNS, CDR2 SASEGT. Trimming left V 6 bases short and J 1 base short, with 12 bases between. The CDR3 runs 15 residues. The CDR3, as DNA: TGTGCCAGCAGCTCCCCAGCGGGGAACACCGGGGAGCTGTTTTTT. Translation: CASSSPAGNTGELFF.

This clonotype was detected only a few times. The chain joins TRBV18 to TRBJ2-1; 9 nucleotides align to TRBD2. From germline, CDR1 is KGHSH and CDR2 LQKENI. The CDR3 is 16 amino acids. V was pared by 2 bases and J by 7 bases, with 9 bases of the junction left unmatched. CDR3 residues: CASSPIAGELGNEQFF. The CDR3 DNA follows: TGTGCCAGCTCACCAATAGCGGGAGAGTTAGGGAATGAGCAGTTCTTC.

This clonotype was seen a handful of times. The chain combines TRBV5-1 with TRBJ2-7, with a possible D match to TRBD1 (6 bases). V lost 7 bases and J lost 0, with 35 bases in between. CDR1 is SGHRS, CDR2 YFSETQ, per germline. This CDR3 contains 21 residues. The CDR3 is CASVNPNLFGTGLLSSYEQYF. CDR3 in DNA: TGCGCCAGCGTTAACCCCAATCTTTTCGGAACAGGGCTACTATCCTCCTACGAGCAGTACTTC.